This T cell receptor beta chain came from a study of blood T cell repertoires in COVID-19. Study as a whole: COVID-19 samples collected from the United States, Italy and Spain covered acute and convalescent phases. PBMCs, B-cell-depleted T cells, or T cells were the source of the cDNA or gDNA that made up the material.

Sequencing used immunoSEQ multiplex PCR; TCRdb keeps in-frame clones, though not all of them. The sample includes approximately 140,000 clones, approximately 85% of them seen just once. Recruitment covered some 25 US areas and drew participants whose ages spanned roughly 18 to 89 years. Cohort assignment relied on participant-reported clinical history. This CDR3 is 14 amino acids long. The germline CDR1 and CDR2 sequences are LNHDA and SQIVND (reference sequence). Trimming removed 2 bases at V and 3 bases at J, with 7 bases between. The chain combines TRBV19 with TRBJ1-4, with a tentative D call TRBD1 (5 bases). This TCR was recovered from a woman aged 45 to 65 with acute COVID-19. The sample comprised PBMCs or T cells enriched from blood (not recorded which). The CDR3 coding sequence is TGTGCCAGTAGTATACAACAGGCTAATGAAAAACTGTTTTTT. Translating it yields CASSIQQANEKLFF. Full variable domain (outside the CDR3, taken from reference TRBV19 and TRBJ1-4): DGGITQSPKYLFRKEGQNVTLSCEQNLNHDAMYWYRQDPGQGLRLIYYSQIVNDFQKGDIAEGYSVSREKKESFPLTVTSAQKNPTAFYLCASSIQQANEKLFFGSGTQLSVL.